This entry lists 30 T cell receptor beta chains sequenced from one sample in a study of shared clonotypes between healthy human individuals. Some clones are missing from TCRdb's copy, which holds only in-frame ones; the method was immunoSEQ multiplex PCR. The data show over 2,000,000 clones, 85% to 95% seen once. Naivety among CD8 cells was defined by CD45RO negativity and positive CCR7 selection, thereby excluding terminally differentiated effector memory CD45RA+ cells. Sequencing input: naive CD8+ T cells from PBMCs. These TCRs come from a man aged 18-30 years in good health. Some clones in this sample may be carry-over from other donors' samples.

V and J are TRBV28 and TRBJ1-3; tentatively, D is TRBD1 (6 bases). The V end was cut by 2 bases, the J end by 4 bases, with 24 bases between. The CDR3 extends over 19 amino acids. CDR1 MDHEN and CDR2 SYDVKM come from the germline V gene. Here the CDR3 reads CASSLGGYPGFSSGNTIYF. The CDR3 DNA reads TGTGCCAGCAGTTTAGGGGGCTATCCCGGATTTTCCTCGGGAAACACCATATATTTT.

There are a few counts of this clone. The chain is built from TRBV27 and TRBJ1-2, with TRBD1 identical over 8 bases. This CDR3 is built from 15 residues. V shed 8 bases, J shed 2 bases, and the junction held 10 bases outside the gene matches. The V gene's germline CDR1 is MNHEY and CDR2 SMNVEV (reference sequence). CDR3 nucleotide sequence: TGTGCCAGCGCTTCGCCAGGGGGCTTGAACTATGGCTACACCTTC. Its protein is CASASPGGLNYGYTF.

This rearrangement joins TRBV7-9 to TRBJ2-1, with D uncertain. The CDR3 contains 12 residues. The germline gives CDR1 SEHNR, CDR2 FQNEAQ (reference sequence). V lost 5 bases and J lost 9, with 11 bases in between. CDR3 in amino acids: CASSPPLGEQFF. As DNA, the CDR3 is TGTGCCAGCAGCCCTCCTCTCGGTGAGCAGTTCTTC.

The CDR3 DNA reads TGCGCCAGCAGCTTTTCGGGGAATGGCTACACCTTC. Residues: CASSFSGNGYTF. J is TRBJ1-2 and V is TRBV5-1; D gene unclear. CDR3 size: 12 residues. The V gene lost 2 bases and the J gene lost 6 bases, with 8 bases spanning the gap. Germline V gene lookup returns CDR1 SGHRS and CDR2 YFSETQ. The full variable domain, in which reference TRBV5-1 and TRBJ1-2 provide the parts outside the CDR3, is KAGVTQTPRYLIKTRGQQVTLSCSPISGHRSVSWYQQTPGQGLQFLFEYFSETQRNKGNFPGRFSGRQFSNSRSEMNVSTLELGDSALYLCASSFSGNGYTFGSGTRLTVV.

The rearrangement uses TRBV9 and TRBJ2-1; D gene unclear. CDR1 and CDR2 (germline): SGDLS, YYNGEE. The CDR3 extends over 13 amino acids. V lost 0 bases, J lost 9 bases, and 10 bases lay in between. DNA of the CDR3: TGTGCCAGCAGCGTAGGGCTAATCCCTGAGCAGTTCTTC. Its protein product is CASSVGLIPEQFF. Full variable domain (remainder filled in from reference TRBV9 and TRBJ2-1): DSGVTQTPKHLITATGQRVTLRCSPRSGDLSVYWYQQSLDQGLQFLIQYYNGEERAKGNILERFSAQQFPDLHSELNLSSLELGDSALYFCASSVGLIPEQFFGPGTRLTVL.

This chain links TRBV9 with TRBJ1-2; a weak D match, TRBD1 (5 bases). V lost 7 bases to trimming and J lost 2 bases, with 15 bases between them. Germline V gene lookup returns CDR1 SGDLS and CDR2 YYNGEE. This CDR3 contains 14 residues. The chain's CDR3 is CASRPGPGNYGYTF. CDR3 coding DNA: TGTGCCAGCCGACCCGGCCCAGGGAACTATGGCTACACCTTC.

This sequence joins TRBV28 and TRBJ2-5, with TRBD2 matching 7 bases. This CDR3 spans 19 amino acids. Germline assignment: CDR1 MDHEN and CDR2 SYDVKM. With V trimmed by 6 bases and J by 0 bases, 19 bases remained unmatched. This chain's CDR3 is CASSPMTSIHRPDQETQYF. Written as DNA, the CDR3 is TGTGCCAGCAGCCCCATGACTAGCATTCACCGTCCCGACCAAGAGACCCAGTACTTC.

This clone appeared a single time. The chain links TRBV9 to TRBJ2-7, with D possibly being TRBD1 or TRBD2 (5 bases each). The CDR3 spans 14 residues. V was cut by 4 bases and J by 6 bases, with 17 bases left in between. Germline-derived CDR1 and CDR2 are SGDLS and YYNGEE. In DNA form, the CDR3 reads TGTGCCAGCAGCCCCGGGACCCCATTTTGCGAGCAGTACTTC. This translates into CASSPGTPFCEQYF.

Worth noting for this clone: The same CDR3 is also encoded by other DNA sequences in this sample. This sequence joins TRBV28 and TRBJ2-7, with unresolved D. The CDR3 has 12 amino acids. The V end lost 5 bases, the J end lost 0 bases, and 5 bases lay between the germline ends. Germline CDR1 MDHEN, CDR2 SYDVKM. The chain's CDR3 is CASSPSSYEQYF. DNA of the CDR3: TGTGCCAGCAGTCCCTCCTCCTACGAGCAGTACTTC. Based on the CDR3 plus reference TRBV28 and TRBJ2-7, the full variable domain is DVKVTQSSRYLVKRTGEKVFLECVQDMDHENMFWYRQDPGLGLRLIYFSYDVKMKEKGDIPEGYSVSREKKERFSLILESASTNQTSMYLCASSPSSYEQYFGPGTRLTVT.

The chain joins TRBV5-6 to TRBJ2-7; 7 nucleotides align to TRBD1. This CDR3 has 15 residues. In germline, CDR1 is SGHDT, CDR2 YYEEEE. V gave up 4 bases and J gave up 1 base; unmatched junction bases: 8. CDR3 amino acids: CASSATGVGSYEQYF. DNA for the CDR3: TGTGCCAGCAGCGCTACAGGGGTGGGGTCCTACGAGCAGTACTTC.

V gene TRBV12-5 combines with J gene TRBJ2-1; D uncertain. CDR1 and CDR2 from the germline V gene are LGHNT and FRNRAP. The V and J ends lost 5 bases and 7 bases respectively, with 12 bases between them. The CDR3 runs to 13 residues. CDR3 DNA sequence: TGTGCTAGTGGTACGGACCCCGTTAATGAGCAGTTCTTC. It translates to CASGTDPVNEQFF. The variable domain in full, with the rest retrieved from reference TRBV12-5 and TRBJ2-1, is DARVTQTPRHKVTEMGQEVTMRCQPILGHNTVFWYRQTMMQGLELLAYFRNRAPLDDSGMPKDRFSAEMPDATLATLKIQPSEPRDSAVYFCASGTDPVNEQFFGPGTRLTVL.

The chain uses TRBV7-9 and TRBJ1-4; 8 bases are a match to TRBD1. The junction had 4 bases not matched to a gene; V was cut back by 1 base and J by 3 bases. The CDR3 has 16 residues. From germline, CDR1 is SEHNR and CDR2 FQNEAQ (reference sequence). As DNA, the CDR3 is TGTGCCAGCAGCTTAGTCCAGGGGGCGTCTAATGAAAAACTGTTTTTT. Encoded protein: CASSLVQGASNEKLFF.

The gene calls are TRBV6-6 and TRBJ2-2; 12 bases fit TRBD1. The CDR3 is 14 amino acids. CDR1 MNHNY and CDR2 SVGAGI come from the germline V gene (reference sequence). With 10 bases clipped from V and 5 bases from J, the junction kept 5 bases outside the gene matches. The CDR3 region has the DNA TGTGCCACTGGGACAGGGGGCTATACCGGGGAGCTGTTTTTT. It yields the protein CATGTGGYTGELFF.

The CDR3 DNA reads as TGTGCCAGCAGTTTTACCAGAGTCACTGAAGCTTTCTTT. Protein sequence: CASSFTRVTEAFF. This chain uses TRBV28 with TRBJ1-1; D remains ambiguous. The CDR3 is made up of 13 amino acids. Trimming took 3 bases from V and 4 from J, leaving 9 bases between them. Germline CDR1 MDHEN, CDR2 SYDVKM.

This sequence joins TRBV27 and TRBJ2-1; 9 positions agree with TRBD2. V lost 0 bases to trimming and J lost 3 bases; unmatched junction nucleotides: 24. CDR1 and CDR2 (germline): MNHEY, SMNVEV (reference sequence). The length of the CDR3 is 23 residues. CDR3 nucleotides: TGTGCCAGCAGTTTATCGCAGGTGGTGACTAGCGGAAGTTCTGATTTAAACTACAATGAGCAGTTCTTC. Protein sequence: CASSLSQVVTSGSSDLNYNEQFF.

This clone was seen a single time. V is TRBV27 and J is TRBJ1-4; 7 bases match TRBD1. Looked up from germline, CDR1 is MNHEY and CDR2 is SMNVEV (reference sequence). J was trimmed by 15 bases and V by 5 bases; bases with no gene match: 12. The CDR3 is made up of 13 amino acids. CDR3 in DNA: TGTGCCAGCAGTCCCCACCTGACAGGGTGGTTGTTTTTT. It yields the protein CASSPHLTGWLFF. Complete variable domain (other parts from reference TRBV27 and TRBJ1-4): EAQVTQNPRYLITVTGKKLTVTCSQNMNHEYMSWYRQDPGLGLRQIYYSMNVEVTDKGDVPEGYKVSRKEKRNFPLILESPSPNQTSLYFCASSPHLTGWLFFGSGTQLSVL.

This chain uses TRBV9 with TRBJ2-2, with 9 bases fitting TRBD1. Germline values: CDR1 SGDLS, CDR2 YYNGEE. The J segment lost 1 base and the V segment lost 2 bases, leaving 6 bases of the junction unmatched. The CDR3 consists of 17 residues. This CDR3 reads CASSVDQDRGNTGELFF. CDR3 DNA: TGTGCCAGCAGCGTGGATCAGGACAGGGGGAACACCGGGGAGCTGTTTTTT.

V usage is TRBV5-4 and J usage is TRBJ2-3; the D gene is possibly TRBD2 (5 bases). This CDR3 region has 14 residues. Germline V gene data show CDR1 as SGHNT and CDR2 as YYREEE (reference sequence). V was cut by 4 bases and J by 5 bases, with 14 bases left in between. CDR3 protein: CASSQWEIVDTQYF. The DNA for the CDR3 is TGTGCCAGCAGCCAGTGGGAGATCGTAGATACGCAGTATTTT.

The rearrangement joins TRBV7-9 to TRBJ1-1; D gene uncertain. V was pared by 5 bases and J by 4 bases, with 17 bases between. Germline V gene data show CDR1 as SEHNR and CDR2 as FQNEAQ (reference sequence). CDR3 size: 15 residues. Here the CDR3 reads CASSLGRTGSTEAFF. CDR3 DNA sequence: TGTGCCAGCAGCCTCGGACGGACGGGCAGCACTGAAGCTTTCTTT.

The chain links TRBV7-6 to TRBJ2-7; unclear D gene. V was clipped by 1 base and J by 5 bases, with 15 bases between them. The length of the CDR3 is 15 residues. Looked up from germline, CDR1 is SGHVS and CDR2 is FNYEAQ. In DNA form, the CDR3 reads TGTGCCAGCAGCTTAGGGGCAGGAATCATCCACGAGCAGTACTTC. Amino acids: CASSLGAGIIHEQYF.

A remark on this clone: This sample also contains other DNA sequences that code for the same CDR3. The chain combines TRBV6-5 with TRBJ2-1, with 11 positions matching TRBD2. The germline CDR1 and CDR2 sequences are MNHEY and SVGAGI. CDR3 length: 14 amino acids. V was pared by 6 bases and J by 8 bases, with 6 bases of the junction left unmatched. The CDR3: CASSRGLAADEQFF. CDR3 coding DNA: TGTGCCAGCAGCCGGGGACTAGCGGCCGATGAGCAGTTCTTC.

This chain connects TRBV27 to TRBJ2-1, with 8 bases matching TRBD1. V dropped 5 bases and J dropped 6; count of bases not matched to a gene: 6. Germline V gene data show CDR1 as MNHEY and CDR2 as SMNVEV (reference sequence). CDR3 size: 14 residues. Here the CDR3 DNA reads TGTGCCAGCAGTGACAGGGGCTCTCGCAATGAGCAGTTCTTC. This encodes CASSDRGSRNEQFF.

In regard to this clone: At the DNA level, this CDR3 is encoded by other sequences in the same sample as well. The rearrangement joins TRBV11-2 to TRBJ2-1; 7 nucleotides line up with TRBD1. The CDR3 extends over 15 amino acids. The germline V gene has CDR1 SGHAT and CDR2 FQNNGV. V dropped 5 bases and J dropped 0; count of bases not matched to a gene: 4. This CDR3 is CASSTRQGSYNEQFF. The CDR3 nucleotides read TGTGCCAGCAGCACGCGACAGGGCTCCTACAATGAGCAGTTCTTC.

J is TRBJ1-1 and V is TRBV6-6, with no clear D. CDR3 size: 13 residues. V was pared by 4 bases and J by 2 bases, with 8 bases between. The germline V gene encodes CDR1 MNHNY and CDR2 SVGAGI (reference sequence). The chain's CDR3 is CASSFPSNTEAFF. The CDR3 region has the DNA TGTGCCAGCAGTTTCCCCTCCAACACTGAAGCTTTCTTT.

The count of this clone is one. As DNA, the CDR3 is TGTGCCAGCAACCTACTAGCGCGAAGGGACAATGAGCAGTTCTTC. Its translation: CASNLLARRDNEQFF. The J gene is TRBJ2-1, the V gene TRBV28; TRBD2 agrees at 7 bases. CDR3 size: 15 residues. Trimming removed 7 bases from V and 5 bases from J; junction bases left unmatched: 11. From germline, CDR1 is MDHEN and CDR2 SYDVKM. Full variable domain (missing parts from reference TRBV28 and TRBJ2-1): DVKVTQSSRYLVKRTGEKVFLECVQDMDHENMFWYRQDPGLGLRLIYFSYDVKMKEKGDIPEGYSVSREKKERFSLILESASTNQTSMYLCASNLLARRDNEQFFGPGTRLTVL.

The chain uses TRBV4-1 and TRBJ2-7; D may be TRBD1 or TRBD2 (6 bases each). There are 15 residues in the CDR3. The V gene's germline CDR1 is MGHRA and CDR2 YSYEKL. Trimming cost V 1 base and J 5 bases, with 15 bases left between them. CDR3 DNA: TGCGCCAGCAGCCAAGTACCGGGGGCGCAAGACGAGCAGTACTTC. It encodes CASSQVPGAQDEQYF.

CDR3 in amino acids: CASSSNGDTEAFF. DNA for the CDR3: TGTGCCAGCAGTTCAAACGGCGACACTGAAGCTTTCTTT. The rearrangement uses TRBV27 and TRBJ1-1; D unresolved. With 4 bases removed from V and 3 bases from J, the gap between germline ends came to 9 bases. The CDR3 loop spans 13 amino acids. Germline assignment: CDR1 MNHEY and CDR2 SMNVEV (reference sequence).

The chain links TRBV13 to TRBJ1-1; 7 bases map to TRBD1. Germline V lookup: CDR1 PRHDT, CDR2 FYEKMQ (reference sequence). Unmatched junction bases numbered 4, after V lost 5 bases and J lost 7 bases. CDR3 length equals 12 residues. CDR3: CASSPQGDEAFF. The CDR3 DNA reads TGTGCCAGCAGCCCCCAGGGGGATGAAGCTTTCTTT. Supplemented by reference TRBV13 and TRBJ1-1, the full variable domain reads AAGVIQSPRHLIKEKRETATLKCYPIPRHDTVYWYQQGPGQDPQFLISFYEKMQSDKGSIPDRFSAQQFSDYHSELNMSSLELGDSALYFCASSPQGDEAFFGQGTRLTVV.

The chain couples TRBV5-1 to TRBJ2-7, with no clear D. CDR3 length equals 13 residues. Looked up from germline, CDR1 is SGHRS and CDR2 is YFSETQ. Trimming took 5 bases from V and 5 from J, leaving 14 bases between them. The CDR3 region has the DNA TGCGCCAGCAGGGGTTTGAATTGGGACGAGCAGTACTTC. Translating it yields CASRGLNWDEQYF.

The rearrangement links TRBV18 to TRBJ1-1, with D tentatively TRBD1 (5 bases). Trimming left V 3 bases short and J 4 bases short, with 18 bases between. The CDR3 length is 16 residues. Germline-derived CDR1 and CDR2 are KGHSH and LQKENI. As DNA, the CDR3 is TGTGCCAGCTCACCGGGGCCCCCGGGGCCGACCACTGAAGCTTTCTTT. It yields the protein CASSPGPPGPTTEAFF.